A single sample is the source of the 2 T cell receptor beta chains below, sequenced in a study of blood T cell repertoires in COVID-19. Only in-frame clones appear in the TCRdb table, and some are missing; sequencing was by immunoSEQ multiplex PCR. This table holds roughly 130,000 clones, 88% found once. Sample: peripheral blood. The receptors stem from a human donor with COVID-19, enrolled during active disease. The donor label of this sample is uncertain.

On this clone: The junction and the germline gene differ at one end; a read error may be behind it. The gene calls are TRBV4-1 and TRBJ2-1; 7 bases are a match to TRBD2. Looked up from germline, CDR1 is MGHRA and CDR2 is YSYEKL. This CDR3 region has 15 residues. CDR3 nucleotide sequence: TGCGCCAGCAGCCTCAACCCTAGCGGAACCAATGGGCAGTTCTTC. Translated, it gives CASSLNPSGTNGQFF.

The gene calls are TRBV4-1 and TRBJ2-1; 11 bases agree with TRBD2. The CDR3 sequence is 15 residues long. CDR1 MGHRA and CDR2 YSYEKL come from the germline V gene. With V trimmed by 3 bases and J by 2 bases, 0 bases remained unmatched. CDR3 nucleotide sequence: TGCGCCAGCAGCCAGACTAGCGGGGCCTACAATGAGCAGTTCTTC. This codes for CASSQTSGAYNEQFF.